This T cell receptor beta chain was sequenced for a study of CD8 T cells in Susac syndrome. Through negative isolation, CD4+ and CD8+ T cells were obtained, while TEMRA cells were enriched using FACS. The CDR3 extends over 14 amino acids. CDR1 and CDR2 (germline): SGDLS, YYNGEE. V lost 3 bases, J lost 7 bases, and 11 bases lay in between. RNA, at 0.5 to 1 ug, was reverse transcribed with random hexamers. MiXCR, run by TCRdb on the immunoSEQ multiplex PCR reads, gives a single entry per CDR3 protein. The sample lists tens of thousands of distinct CDR3 sequences, around 93% occurring once. This receptor was identified in a human donor with Susac syndrome. Sample: CD4+ T cells from PBMCs. The chain recombines TRBV9 with TRBJ1-6, with a weak D call TRBD1 (5 bases). The CDR3 loop is CASSAGTLNSPLHF. CDR3 coding DNA: TGTGCCAGCAGCGCCGGGACTCTCAATTCACCCCTCCACTTT.